This T cell receptor beta chain comes out of a study of T cell responses to AZD1222 COVID-19 vaccine. Study-level findings and limits: Only after the peak T cell response were repertoires sampled. Seropositive status at baseline applied to only six AZD1222 recipients. Donor demographics were predominantly white British with a female majority; clonal diversity may be underestimated. A rise in Spike-specific TCR breadth and depth followed two AZD1222 doses.

Assay used: immunoSEQ multiplex PCR; TCRdb lists only in-frame clones, some missing. The sample carries 130,000 to 150,000 clones, just under 95% recorded once. In regard to this clone: Its antigen remains unknown.

V lost 3 bases to trimming and J lost 5 bases; unmatched junction nucleotides: 12. Germline assignment: CDR1 MNHEY and CDR2 SMNVEV (reference sequence). This CDR3 is 17 amino acids long. The chain recombines TRBV27 with TRBJ2-5; 10 positions match TRBD1. The source material was peripheral blood, sampled on day 0 of AZD1222 vaccination. The sequence was obtained from an adult in good health. CDR3 sequence reads: CASSFRFGTGVFETQYF. In nucleotides, the CDR3 is TGTGCCAGCAGTTTTCGCTTCGGGACAGGGGTGTTCGAGACCCAGTACTTC.